The T cell receptor beta chain under discussion was sequenced for a study of blood T cell repertoires in COVID-19. Germline V gives CDR1 LNHDA, CDR2 SQIVND (reference sequence). The CDR3 covers 15 residues. J was trimmed by 0 bases and V by 3 bases; bases with no gene match: 3. Original methodology: Reference gene primer amplification gave estimated nucleated cell counts. Profiling relied on immunoSEQ multiplex PCR, and the TCRdb table lists in-frame clones only, not all of them. From that table come the V and J calls and clone size; the DNA was used to work out D and trimming. The sample consists of about 67,000 clones, over 75% of them appearing once.

The genes are TRBV19 and TRBJ1-1; TRBD1 matches at 8 bases. This TCR derives from a woman aged 60-75 years with acute or convalescent COVID-19. Sequenced material: peripheral blood. The CDR3 nucleotides read TGTGCCAGTAGTATCCCAGGGGGCATGAACACTGAAGCTTTCTTT. Residues: CASSIPGGMNTEAFF.